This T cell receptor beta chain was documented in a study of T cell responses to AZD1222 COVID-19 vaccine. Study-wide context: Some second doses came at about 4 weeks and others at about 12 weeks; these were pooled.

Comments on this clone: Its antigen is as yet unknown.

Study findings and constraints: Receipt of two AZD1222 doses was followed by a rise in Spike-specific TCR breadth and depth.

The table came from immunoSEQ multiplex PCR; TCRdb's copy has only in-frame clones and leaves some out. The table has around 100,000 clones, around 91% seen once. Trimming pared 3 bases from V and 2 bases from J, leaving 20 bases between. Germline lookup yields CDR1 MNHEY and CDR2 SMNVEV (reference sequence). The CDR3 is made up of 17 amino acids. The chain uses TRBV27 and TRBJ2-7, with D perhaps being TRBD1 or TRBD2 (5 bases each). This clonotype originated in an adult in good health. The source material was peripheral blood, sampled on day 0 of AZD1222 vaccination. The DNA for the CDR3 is TGTGCCAGCAGTTTGGGACCTCAGGGAGTAGGCACCTACGAGCAGTACTTC. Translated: CASSLGPQGVGTYEQYF.